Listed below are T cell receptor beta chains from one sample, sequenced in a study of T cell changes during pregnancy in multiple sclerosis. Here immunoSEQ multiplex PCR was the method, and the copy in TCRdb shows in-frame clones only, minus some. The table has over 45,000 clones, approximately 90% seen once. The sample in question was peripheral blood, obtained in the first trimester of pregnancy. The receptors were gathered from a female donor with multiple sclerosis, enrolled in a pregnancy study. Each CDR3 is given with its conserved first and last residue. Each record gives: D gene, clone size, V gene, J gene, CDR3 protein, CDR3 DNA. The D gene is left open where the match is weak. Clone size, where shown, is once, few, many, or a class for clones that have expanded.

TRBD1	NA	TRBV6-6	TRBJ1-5	CASSQGDQPQHF	TGTGCCAGCAGCCAGGGGGACCAGCCCCAGCATTTT
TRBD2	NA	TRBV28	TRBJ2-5	CASSPGTSGGPETQYF	TGTGCCAGCAGCCCGGGGACTAGCGGGGGGCCGGAGACCCAGTACTTC
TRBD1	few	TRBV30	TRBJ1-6	CAWTKGTDNSPLHF	TGTGCCTGGACAAAGGGGACAGATAATTCACCCCTCCACTTT
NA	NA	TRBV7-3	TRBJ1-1	CASSTWGGTEAFF	TGTGCCAGCAGCACGTGGGGGGGCACTGAAGCTTTCTTT
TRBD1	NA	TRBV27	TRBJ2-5	CASSLDRDRETQYF	TGTGCCAGCAGTTTGGACAGGGACAGGGAGACCCAGTACTTC
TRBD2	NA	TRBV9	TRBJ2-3	CASSSRLAGGRDTQYF	TGTGCCAGCAGCTCCCGACTAGCGGGGGGGCGGGATACGCAGTATTTT
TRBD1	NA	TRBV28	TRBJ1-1	CASSFDLTGTLGTEAFF	TGTGCCAGCAGTTTTGATTTGACAGGGACCCTTGGCACTGAAGCTTTCTTT
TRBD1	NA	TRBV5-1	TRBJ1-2	CASSRQGEESGYTF	TGCGCCAGCAGTCGACAGGGGGAAGAGAGTGGCTACACCTTC
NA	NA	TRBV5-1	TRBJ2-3	CASSLWGGSDTQYF	TGCGCCAGCAGCTTGTGGGGAGGATCAGATACGCAGTATTTT
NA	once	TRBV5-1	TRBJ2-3	CASSLAQAITDTQYF	TGCGCCAGCAGCTTGGCGCAGGCTATCACAGATACGCAGTATTTT
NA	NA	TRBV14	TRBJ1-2	CASSQGGITNYGYTF	TGTGCCAGCAGCCAAGGAGGGATTACTAACTATGGCTACACCTTC
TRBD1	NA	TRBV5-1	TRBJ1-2	CASSPTGLRSYGYTF	TGCGCCAGCAGCCCGACAGGGCTTAGAAGCTATGGCTACACCTTC
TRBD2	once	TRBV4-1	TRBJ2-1	CASSLGLAGGGNEQFF	TGCGCCAGCAGCCTAGGACTAGCGGGGGGAGGTAATGAGCAGTTCTTC
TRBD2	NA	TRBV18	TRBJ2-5	CASSPRTSGGPGQQETQYF	TGTGCCAGCTCACCGAGGACTAGCGGGGGCCCGGGGCAGCAAGAGACCCAGTACTTC
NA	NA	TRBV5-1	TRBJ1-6	CASSLDSYNSPLHF	TGCGCCAGCAGCTTGGACAGTTATAATTCACCCCTCCACTTT
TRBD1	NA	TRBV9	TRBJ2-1	CASSVRGQGGNEQFF	TGTGCCAGCAGCGTTCGGGGACAGGGGGGCAATGAGCAGTTCTTC
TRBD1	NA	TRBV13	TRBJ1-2	CASSLYSGGDYGYTF	TGTGCCAGCAGCTTATATTCAGGGGGCGACTATGGCTACACCTTC
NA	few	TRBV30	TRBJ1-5	CAWSEGGTLNQPQHF	TGTGCCTGGAGTGAAGGAGGGACCCTCAATCAGCCCCAGCATTTT
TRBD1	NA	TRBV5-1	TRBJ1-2	CASSPAPGGYGYTF	TGCGCCAGCAGCCCGGCTCCAGGGGGTTATGGCTACACCTTC